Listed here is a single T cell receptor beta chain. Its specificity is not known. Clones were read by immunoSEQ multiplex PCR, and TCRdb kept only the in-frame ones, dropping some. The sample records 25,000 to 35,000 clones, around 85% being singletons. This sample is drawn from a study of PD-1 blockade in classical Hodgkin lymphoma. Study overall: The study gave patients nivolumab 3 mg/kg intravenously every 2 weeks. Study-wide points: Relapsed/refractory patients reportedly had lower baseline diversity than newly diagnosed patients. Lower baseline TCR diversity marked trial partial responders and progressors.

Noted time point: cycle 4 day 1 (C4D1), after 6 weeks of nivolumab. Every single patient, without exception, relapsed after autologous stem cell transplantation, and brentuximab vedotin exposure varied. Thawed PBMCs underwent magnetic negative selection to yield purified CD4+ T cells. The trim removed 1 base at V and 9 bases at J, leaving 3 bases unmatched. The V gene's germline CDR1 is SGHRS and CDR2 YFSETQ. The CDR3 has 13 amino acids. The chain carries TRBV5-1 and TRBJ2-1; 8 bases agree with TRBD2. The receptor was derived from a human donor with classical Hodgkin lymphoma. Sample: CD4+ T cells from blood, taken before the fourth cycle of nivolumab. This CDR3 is CASSLTLAGEQFF. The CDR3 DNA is TGCGCCAGCAGCTTGACTCTAGCGGGTGAGCAGTTCTTC.